The count of the clone carrying this T cell receptor beta chain is one. The data were taken from a study of blood T cell repertoires in COVID-19. This table comes from immunoSEQ multiplex PCR, and its TCRdb copy is limited to in-frame clones, with some not included. The repertoire holds 71,000 or so clones, with roughly nine tenths as singletons. Sequenced: peripheral blood. This TCR was recovered from an elderly man in a cohort sampled during active COVID-19.

The CDR3: CASSLGGLAYYEQYV. CDR3 nucleotide sequence: TGTGCCAGCAGCTTAGGCGGACTAGCTTACTACGAGCAGTACGTC. V gene TRBV13 combines with J gene TRBJ2-7, with 8 bases lining up with TRBD2. The germline V gene has CDR1 PRHDT and CDR2 FYEKMQ (reference sequence). J was trimmed by 3 bases and V by 0 bases; bases with no gene match: 4. The CDR3 is 15 amino acids.